The TCR beta chain described here comes from a study of blood T cell repertoires in COVID-19. There are 14 residues in the CDR3. Trimming removed 7 bases from V and 0 bases from J, with 10 bases in between. The germline V gene has CDR1 PRHDT and CDR2 FYEKMQ (reference sequence). This clone occurred many times. Some clones are missing from TCRdb's copy, which holds only in-frame ones; the method was immunoSEQ multiplex PCR. The repertoire holds about 180,000 clones, with about 86% as singletons. V gene TRBV13 combines with J gene TRBJ2-1; D not certain. This receptor was taken from a man between 65 and 85 years old with active or convalescent COVID-19. The sequencing input was peripheral blood. This chain's CDR3 is CASTLRSSYNEQFF. The CDR3 coding sequence is TGTGCCAGCACCCTTCGGAGCTCCTACAATGAGCAGTTCTTC. Drawing the rest from reference TRBV13 and TRBJ2-1, the complete variable domain is AAGVIQSPRHLIKEKRETATLKCYPIPRHDTVYWYQQGPGQDPQFLISFYEKMQSDKGSIPDRFSAQQFSDYHSELNMSSLELGDSALYFCASTLRSSYNEQFFGPGTRLTVL.